This T cell receptor beta chain derives from a study of shared clonotypes between healthy human individuals. Execution of the assay was at deep level. Every subset had its genomic DNA shared out evenly among several immunoSEQ plates. Ten immunoSEQ deep assay plates held the unsorted PBMC DNA. Method: immunoSEQ multiplex PCR; TCRdb's copy keeps in-frame clones and lacks some. The sample has some 470,000 clones, 75% to 85% seen once. CDR1 and CDR2 from the germline V gene are SGHTA and FQGNSA. Trimming removed 8 bases at V and 3 bases at J, with 8 bases between. The CDR3 totals 11 residues. A single count supports this clone. The donor cohort consisted entirely of Caucasian adults residing in Nashville, Tennessee.

The J gene is TRBJ2-7, the V gene TRBV7-2; D is ambiguous. The sequenced material came from PBMCs. The source of this sequence is a woman aged 40 to 50 in good health. Some clones in this sample may be carry-over from other donors' samples. In nucleotides, the CDR3 is TGTGCCAGCTCGGCCTACTACGAGCAGTACTTC. Its protein is CASSAYYEQYF. Supplemented by reference TRBV7-2 and TRBJ2-7, the full variable domain reads GAGVSQSPSNKVTEKGKDVELRCDPISGHTALYWYRQSLGQGLEFLIYFQGNSAPDKSGLPSDRFSAERTGGSVSTLTIQRTQQEDSAVYLCASSAYYEQYFGPGTRLTVT.